This T cell receptor (beta chain) was observed in a study of T-cell memory formation after mild COVID-19. With V trimmed by 6 bases and J by 7 bases, 10 bases remained unmatched. From germline, CDR1 is DFQATT and CDR2 SNEGSKA (reference sequence). The CDR3 is 15 residues long. cDNA libraries for TCR alpha and TCR beta, carrying sample barcodes and UMIs, came from 5'RACE with constant-segment primers. TCRdb fed the 5' RACE reads into MiXCR, producing one record per CDR3 protein. The data contain a few hundred thousand distinct CDR3 sequences, about 17% of them singletons. This clonotype came up a few times.

Sequenced: PBMCs or a T cell subset sorted from them (not recorded which). This sequence joins TRBV20-1 and TRBJ2-2; TRBD2 agrees at 11 bases. The TCR originated in a man in his late teens or twenties who had mild COVID-19 (a few samples of this study predate the infection). Cell type and time point are not known. The CDR3 region is CSARSGGASGGELFF. CDR3 sequence (DNA): TGCAGTGCCCGTAGCGGGGGGGCTTCGGGCGGGGAGCTGTTTTTT.